The 8 T cell receptor beta chains reported below all come from one sample, sequenced in a study of response to subunit inactivated influenza vaccine. In TCRdb, the RT-PCR reads were re-called with MiXCR into one record per CDR3 protein. Counted here are 600,000 to 850,000 distinct CDR3 sequences, approximately 15% occurring once; the ten biggest clones make up roughly 7.2%. This material consisted of PBMCs from blood, taken less than 15 days before vaccination. The receptors were gathered from a man aged 50-59 years who received an inactivated influenza vaccine.

This clonotype was detected ten times or more. This chain connects TRBV20-1 to TRBJ1-5; TRBD1 matches 7 bases. Trimming at V came to 5 bases and at J to 5 bases, leaving 6 bases not matched to a gene. This CDR3 is built from 13 residues. Germline values: CDR1 DFQATT, CDR2 SNEGSKA (reference sequence). The DNA of the CDR3 is TGCAGTGCTTCCGGGACAGCTGATCAGCCCCAGCATTTT. This codes for CSASGTADQPQHF.

The chain uses TRBV20-1 and TRBJ2-3; D remains unclear. Germline V gives CDR1 DFQATT, CDR2 SNEGSKA (reference sequence). The CDR3 runs to 15 residues. V lost 6 bases to trimming and J lost 0 bases, with 16 bases between them. CDR3: CSASIRRRSTDTQYF. CDR3 coding DNA: TGCAGTGCCAGTATAAGACGGCGTAGCACAGATACGCAGTATTTT.

This clonotype has at least ten counts. The chain uses TRBV7-2 and TRBJ2-1, with 12 bases identical to TRBD2. CDR3 size: 14 residues. Trimming cost V 4 bases and J 8 bases; bases outside gene matches: 3. In germline, CDR1 is SGHTA, CDR2 FQGNSA. In DNA, the CDR3 is TGTGCCAGCAGCTCAGGACTAGCGGGACATGAGCAGTTCTTC. Residues: CASSSGLAGHEQFF.

This clonotype was counted between two and nine times. The junction shows a germline mismatch at one end, possibly a read error. The rearrangement uses TRBV20-1 and TRBJ2-3; TRBD2 matches at 12 bases. The germline gives CDR1 DFQATT, CDR2 SNEGSKA (reference sequence). The CDR3 runs 16 residues. CDR3 nucleotides: TGCTGTGCTAGAGATGGGCTGAGGACTAGCGGGACTACGCAGTATTTT. Translated: CCARDGLRTSGTTQYF.

The table lists this clonotype with many counts. The gene calls are TRBV5-1 and TRBJ2-7; TRBD1 matches at 8 bases. Germline CDR1 is SGHRS and CDR2 is YFSETQ. V shed 0 bases and J 0 bases; nucleotides not matched to a gene: 2. The CDR3 totals 15 residues. CDR3 DNA sequence: TGCGCCAGCAGCTTGGGGACAGGGCTCTCCTACGAGCAGTACTTC. It encodes CASSLGTGLSYEQYF.

The chain combines TRBV7-8 with TRBJ2-1; 8 nucleotides match TRBD1. The junction had 2 bases not matched to a gene; V was cut back by 1 base and J by 9 bases. The germline CDR1 and CDR2 sequences are SGHVS and FQNEAQ. The CDR3 is 13 amino acids. The CDR3 protein is CASSLGTGIEQFF. CDR3 DNA: TGTGCCAGCAGCTTAGGGACAGGGATTGAGCAGTTCTTC.

J is TRBJ2-1 and V is TRBV5-5, with a tentative D call TRBD2 (5 bases). The germline gives CDR1 SGHKS, CDR2 YYEKEE (reference sequence). Trimming stripped 4 bases from V and 4 bases from J, with 12 bases between. The CDR3 has 14 residues. CDR3 sequence reads: CASSRGSRYNEQFF. Here the CDR3 DNA reads TGTGCCAGCAGCCGAGGGTCCCGGTACAATGAGCAGTTCTTC.

This clonotype was recorded many times. The chain links TRBV20-1 to TRBJ2-2; 11 positions agree with TRBD2. The CDR3 consists of 17 residues. V shed 1 base and J 5 bases; nucleotides not matched to a gene: 9. Germline loops: CDR1 DFQATT, CDR2 SNEGSKA (reference sequence). Here the CDR3 reads CSARVLTSGGRTGELFF. In nucleotides, the CDR3 is TGCAGTGCTAGAGTTCTCACTAGCGGGGGTAGGACCGGGGAGCTGTTTTTT.